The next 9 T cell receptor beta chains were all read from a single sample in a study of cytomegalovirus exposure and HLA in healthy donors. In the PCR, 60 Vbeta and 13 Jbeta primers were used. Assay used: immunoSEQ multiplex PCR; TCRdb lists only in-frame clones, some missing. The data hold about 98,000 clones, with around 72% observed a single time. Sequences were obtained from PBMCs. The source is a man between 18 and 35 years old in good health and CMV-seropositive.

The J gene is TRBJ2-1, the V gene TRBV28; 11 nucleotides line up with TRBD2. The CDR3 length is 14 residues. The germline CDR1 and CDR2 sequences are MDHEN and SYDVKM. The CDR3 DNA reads TGTGCTACAAGCTATAGCGGGGGGGCTAATGAGCAGTTCTTC. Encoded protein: CATSYSGGANEQFF.

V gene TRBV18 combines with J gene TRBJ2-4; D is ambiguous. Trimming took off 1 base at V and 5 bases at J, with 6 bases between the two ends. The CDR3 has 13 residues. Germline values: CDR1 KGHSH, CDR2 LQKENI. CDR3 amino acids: CASSPLEENIQYF. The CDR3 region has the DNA TGTGCCAGCTCACCACTCGAGGAAAACATTCAGTACTTC.

CDR3 DNA: TGTGCCAGCAGCATGGACAGGGGACATTCACCCCTCCACTTT. Protein: CASSMDRGHSPLHF. The rearrangement uses TRBV5-4 and TRBJ1-6; TRBD1 aligns across 9 bases. Germline assignment: CDR1 SGHNT and CDR2 YYREEE (reference sequence). This CDR3 is 14 amino acids long. V gave up 4 bases and J gave up 8 bases; unmatched junction bases: 4.

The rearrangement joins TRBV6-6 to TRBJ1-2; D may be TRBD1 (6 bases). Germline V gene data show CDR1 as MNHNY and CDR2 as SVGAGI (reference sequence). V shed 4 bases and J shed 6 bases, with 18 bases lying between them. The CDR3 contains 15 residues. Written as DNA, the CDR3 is TGTGCCAGCAGTTTTAACAGGGTGGGGACCGATGGCTACACCTTC. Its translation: CASSFNRVGTDGYTF.

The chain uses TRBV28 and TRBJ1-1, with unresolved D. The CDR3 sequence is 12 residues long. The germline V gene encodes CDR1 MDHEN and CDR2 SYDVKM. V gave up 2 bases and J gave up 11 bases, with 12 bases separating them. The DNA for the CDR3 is TGTGCCAGCAGTTTAGACTTTGGCGCGGCTTTCTTT. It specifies CASSLDFGAAFF.

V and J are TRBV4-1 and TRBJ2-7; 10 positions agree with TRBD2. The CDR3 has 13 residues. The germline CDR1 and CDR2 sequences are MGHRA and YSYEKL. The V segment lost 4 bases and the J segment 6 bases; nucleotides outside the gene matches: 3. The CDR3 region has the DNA TGCGCCAGCAGCCCCCTAGCGGGGGTCGAGCAGTACTTC. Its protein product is CASSPLAGVEQYF.

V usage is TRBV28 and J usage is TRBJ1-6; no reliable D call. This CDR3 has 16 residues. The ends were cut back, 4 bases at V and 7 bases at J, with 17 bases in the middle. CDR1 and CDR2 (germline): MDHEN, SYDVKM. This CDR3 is CASSSYAQVRNSPLHF. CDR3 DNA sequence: TGTGCCAGCAGTTCCTACGCCCAGGTCAGGAATTCACCCCTCCACTTT.

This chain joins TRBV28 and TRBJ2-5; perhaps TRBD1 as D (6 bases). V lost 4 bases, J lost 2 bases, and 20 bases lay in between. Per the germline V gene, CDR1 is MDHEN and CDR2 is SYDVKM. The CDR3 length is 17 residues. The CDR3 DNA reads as TGTGCCAGCAGTTCCCCCGGATCTCGACAGGAACAAGAGACCCAGTACTTC. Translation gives CASSSPGSRQEQETQYF.

The CDR3 region is CAWNTGGVGYTF. Here the CDR3 DNA reads TGTGCCTGGAATACGGGGGGGGTGGGCTACACCTTC. The chain recombines TRBV30 with TRBJ1-2, with D possibly TRBD1 on 5 matching bases. The CDR3 has 12 amino acids. V was clipped by 4 bases and J by 8 bases, with 14 bases between them. From germline, CDR1 is GTSNPN and CDR2 SVGIG (reference sequence).